This T cell receptor beta chain comes out of a study of T cell responses to AZD1222 COVID-19 vaccine. The study, taken as a whole, reports: Unmutated regions of variants are reportedly targeted by nearly half of spike-specific TCRs. The donors showed a predominance of white British ancestry and of females, with possible underestimation of clonal diversity. Among AZD1222 vaccinees, only six were seropositive at baseline.

This CDR3 has 12 amino acids. Germline V lookup: CDR1 MNHEY, CDR2 SVGAGI. Trimming cost V 0 bases and J 10 bases, with 9 bases left between them. Concerning this clone itself: Its target is not known.

TCRdb's table, derived via immunoSEQ multiplex PCR, lists solely in-frame clones and lacks some. This sample has some 200,000 clones, with just over 90% found just once. The V and J genes are TRBV6-5 and TRBJ1-1; tentative D call: TRBD1 (6 bases). The specimen was peripheral blood, collected 28 days after the second dose of the MenACWY control vaccine. This sequence was found in an adult who received the MenACWY meningococcal vaccine as a control. CDR3 nucleotide sequence: TGTGCCAGCAGTTACTCGTCCAGGGGAGCTTTCTTT. This sequence encodes CASSYSSRGAFF.